The rows below give T cell receptor beta chains drawn from one sample of a study of T cells in Graves' hyperthyroidism and ophthalmopathy. MiXCR, run by TCRdb on the multiplex PCR reads, gives a single entry per CDR3 protein. The sample lists about 420,000 distinct CDR3 sequences, about 13% seen once, with about 5% in the top ten. The sample was blood. Every receptor here comes from a young woman with Graves' hyperthyroidism. Each CDR3 is given with its conserved first and last residue. Each record gives: clone size, D gene, J gene, V gene, CDR3 DNA, CDR3 protein. D genes are given only for firm matches. The size entry is marked missing in some rows and otherwise reads once, few, many or a size class.

clone_size: NA; d_call: NA; j_call: TRBJ1-4; v_call: TRBV4-1; cdr3_nt: TGCGCCAGCAGCCAAGTAGACGGGGGCAATGAAAAACTGTTTTTT; cdr3_aa: CASSQVDGGNEKLFF
clone_size: many; d_call: TRBD2; j_call: TRBJ2-7; v_call: TRBV2; cdr3_nt: TGTGCCAGCAGGCCTTCGGGGACTACCTACGAGCAGTACTTC; cdr3_aa: CASRPSGTTYEQYF
clone_size: NA; d_call: NA; j_call: TRBJ1-5; v_call: TRBV4-1; cdr3_nt: TGCGCCAGCAGCCAAGGTGCCAGGGGTAGCAATCAGCCCCAGCATTTT; cdr3_aa: CASSQGARGSNQPQHF
clone_size: few; d_call: NA; j_call: TRBJ1-5; v_call: TRBV7-8; cdr3_nt: TGTGCCAGCAGCCCTAACAGAGGTCACAATCAGCCCCAGCATTTT; cdr3_aa: CASSPNRGHNQPQHF
clone_size: many; d_call: NA; j_call: TRBJ2-4; v_call: TRBV20-1; cdr3_nt: TGCAGTGCTAGAGATCTCGGGGAGGGGGTAAGGAACATTCAGTACTTC; cdr3_aa: CSARDLGEGVRNIQYF
clone_size: once; d_call: NA; j_call: TRBJ1-6; v_call: TRBV7-2; cdr3_nt: TGTGCCAGCAGCTCAGACAGCCAAAATTCACCCCTCCACTTT; cdr3_aa: CASSSDSQNSPLHF
clone_size: NA; d_call: NA; j_call: TRBJ2-1; v_call: TRBV6-4; cdr3_nt: TGTGCCAGCAGCCCCTCCGGTAGAAATGAGCAGTTCTTC; cdr3_aa: CASSPSGRNEQFF
clone_size: many; d_call: NA; j_call: TRBJ2-5; v_call: TRBV20-1; cdr3_nt: TGCAGTGCGAGGGGCCAGCATAGGGAGACCCAGTACTTC; cdr3_aa: CSARGQHRETQYF
clone_size: many; d_call: NA; j_call: TRBJ2-1; v_call: TRBV30; cdr3_nt: TGTGCCTGGAGTCTAGGGCGGCACAATGAGCAGTTCTTC; cdr3_aa: CAWSLGRHNEQFF
clone_size: once; d_call: NA; j_call: TRBJ2-2; v_call: TRBV5-1; cdr3_nt: TGCGCCAGCAGCTCCGACCCCGGGAAAAACATCGGGGAGCTGTTTTTT; cdr3_aa: CASSSDPGKNIGELFF
clone_size: few; d_call: NA; j_call: TRBJ2-1; v_call: TRBV12-3/TRBV12-4; cdr3_nt: TGTGCCAGCAGTCTGCCGGGAGCAAGAGACAATGAGCAGTTCTTC; cdr3_aa: CASSLPGARDNEQFF
clone_size: many; d_call: TRBD1; j_call: TRBJ1-1; v_call: TRBV20-1; cdr3_nt: TGCAGTGCCTGGACAGGGAAGGACACTGAAGCTTTCTTT; cdr3_aa: CSAWTGKDTEAFF
clone_size: many; d_call: TRBD1; j_call: TRBJ1-5; v_call: TRBV27; cdr3_nt: TGTGCCAGCGCGGACAGGGGTAGCAATCAGCCCCAGCATTTT; cdr3_aa: CASADRGSNQPQHF
clone_size: many; d_call: TRBD1; j_call: TRBJ2-3; v_call: TRBV28; cdr3_nt: TGTGCCAGCAGTTTGGGACAGGGCTACCGGTATTTT; cdr3_aa: CASSLGQGYRYF
clone_size: many; d_call: TRBD2; j_call: TRBJ2-1; v_call: TRBV7-9; cdr3_nt: TGTGCCAGCAGCCCGACTAGCGGGAGCGGGGGAAATGAGCAGTTCTTC; cdr3_aa: CASSPTSGSGGNEQFF
clone_size: many; d_call: NA; j_call: TRBJ1-1; v_call: TRBV7-3; cdr3_nt: TGTGCCAGCAGCTTGGGGGGGGGAGGGGAGGCTTTCTTT; cdr3_aa: CASSLGGGGEAFF
clone_size: NA; d_call: NA; j_call: TRBJ2-1; v_call: TRBV28; cdr3_nt: TGTGCCAGCAGTACCGTCTCCCTTGTTGAGCAGTTCTTC; cdr3_aa: CASSTVSLVEQFF
clone_size: few; d_call: TRBD1; j_call: TRBJ2-7; v_call: TRBV2; cdr3_nt: TGTGCCAGCAGTGACGCGGTGAGGCTCCCCCGGGACAGGGATCGCGAGCAGTACTTC; cdr3_aa: CASSDAVRLPRDRDREQYF
clone_size: many; d_call: NA; j_call: TRBJ2-1; v_call: TRBV27; cdr3_nt: TGTGCCAGCAGTTTAGGCTCGGCCGATGAGCAGTTCTTC; cdr3_aa: CASSLGSADEQFF
clone_size: many; d_call: TRBD2; j_call: TRBJ2-3; v_call: TRBV20-1; cdr3_nt: TGCAGTGCCCGGAGCCCTAGCGGGAGGGGAGATACGCAGTATTTT; cdr3_aa: CSARSPSGRGDTQYF
clone_size: many; d_call: NA; j_call: TRBJ2-7; v_call: TRBV7-6; cdr3_nt: TGTGCCAGCAGCCGTAGCCCGGGGGGCGGATACGAGCAGTACTTC; cdr3_aa: CASSRSPGGGYEQYF
clone_size: few; d_call: NA; j_call: TRBJ1-2; v_call: TRBV4-2; cdr3_nt: TGTGCCAGCAGCCGGCCTCCAGAAGACTATGGCTACACCTTC; cdr3_aa: CASSRPPEDYGYTF
clone_size: many; d_call: TRBD2; j_call: TRBJ2-5; v_call: TRBV28; cdr3_nt: TGTGCCAGCAGTTTCGGCGGGAGGAGAGAGACCCAGTACTTC; cdr3_aa: CASSFGGRRETQYF
clone_size: NA; d_call: NA; j_call: TRBJ2-5; v_call: TRBV9; cdr3_nt: TGTGCCAACCGACGGGCCCAGTACTTC; cdr3_aa: CANRRAQYF
clone_size: many; d_call: TRBD2; j_call: TRBJ2-1; v_call: TRBV20-1; cdr3_nt: TGCAGCGCCGGGAGCGGGAACTACAATGAGCAGTTCTTC; cdr3_aa: CSAGSGNYNEQFF
clone_size: few; d_call: TRBD1; j_call: TRBJ1-2; v_call: TRBV9; cdr3_nt: TGTGCCAGCAGCGTAGGGGGACAGGGGGACTATGGCTACACCTTC; cdr3_aa: CASSVGGQGDYGYTF
clone_size: many; d_call: TRBD1; j_call: TRBJ1-1; v_call: TRBV28; cdr3_nt: TGTGCCAGCAGTTTTGACAGGGGGCTACGAAACACTGAAGCTTTCTTT; cdr3_aa: CASSFDRGLRNTEAFF
clone_size: many; d_call: NA; j_call: TRBJ2-2; v_call: TRBV7-3; cdr3_nt: TGTGCCAGCAGCCTGGGGGGTCGTGGGACCGGGGAGCTGTTTTTT; cdr3_aa: CASSLGGRGTGELFF
clone_size: NA; d_call: TRBD2; j_call: TRBJ2-3; v_call: TRBV10-3; cdr3_nt: TGTGCCATCAGTGAGCTAGCGGGAGTAACAGATACGCAGTATTTT; cdr3_aa: CAISELAGVTDTQYF
clone_size: few; d_call: NA; j_call: TRBJ2-6; v_call: TRBV29-1; cdr3_nt: TGCAGCGTCCCGGTGGGCAGAAAGTCCTCTGGGGCCAACGTCCTGACTTTC; cdr3_aa: CSVPVGRKSSGANVLTF
clone_size: many; d_call: NA; j_call: TRBJ1-1; v_call: TRBV5-1; cdr3_nt: TGCGCCAGCAGCTGGCAGGGTAACACTGAAGCTTTCTTT; cdr3_aa: CASSWQGNTEAFF
clone_size: few; d_call: TRBD1; j_call: TRBJ1-2; v_call: TRBV19; cdr3_nt: TGTGCCAGTAGTACTTACATGGGACAGGCTAATCGAGGCTACACCTTC; cdr3_aa: CASSTYMGQANRGYTF
clone_size: NA; d_call: NA; j_call: TRBJ2-7; v_call: TRBV20-1; cdr3_nt: TGCAGTGCTCCCCACCAGAACCCCTACGAGCAGTACTTC; cdr3_aa: CSAPHQNPYEQYF
clone_size: NA; d_call: TRBD2; j_call: TRBJ2-1; v_call: TRBV7-2; cdr3_nt: TGTGCCAGCAGCTTAGATCTTAGCGGGATAACTGGTAATGAGCAGTTCTTC; cdr3_aa: CASSLDLSGITGNEQFF
clone_size: many; d_call: NA; j_call: TRBJ2-3; v_call: TRBV2; cdr3_nt: TGTGCCAGCACCCGGCTAGGGGGGGGATCAGATACGCAGTATTTT; cdr3_aa: CASTRLGGGSDTQYF
clone_size: NA; d_call: NA; j_call: TRBJ2-7; v_call: TRBV5-1; cdr3_nt: TGCGCCAGCAGCCTCCGGGACCCGGCAGCCGAGCAGTACTTC; cdr3_aa: CASSLRDPAAEQYF
clone_size: many; d_call: NA; j_call: TRBJ1-1; v_call: TRBV7-9; cdr3_nt: TGTGCCAGCAACAAAGGGAGTAACACTGAAGCTTTCTTT; cdr3_aa: CASNKGSNTEAFF
clone_size: few; d_call: TRBD1; j_call: TRBJ1-5; v_call: TRBV6-5; cdr3_nt: TGTGCCAGCAGTTACTCGGGGGACAGTAATAGCAATCAGCCCCAGCATTTT; cdr3_aa: CASSYSGDSNSNQPQHF
clone_size: many; d_call: NA; j_call: TRBJ2-3; v_call: TRBV28; cdr3_nt: TGTGCCAGCAGTTCACTCGGGACCGCTAGCACAGATACGCAGTATTTT; cdr3_aa: CASSSLGTASTDTQYF
clone_size: NA; d_call: NA; j_call: TRBJ2-3; v_call: TRBV7-2; cdr3_nt: TGTGCCAGCAGCAGTATGTCAGATACGCAGTATTTT; cdr3_aa: CASSSMSDTQYF
clone_size: many; d_call: NA; j_call: TRBJ1-5; v_call: TRBV3-1; cdr3_nt: TGTGCCAGCAGCAAAACGAGGTACAATCAGCCCCAGCATTTT; cdr3_aa: CASSKTRYNQPQHF
clone_size: many; d_call: NA; j_call: TRBJ2-3; v_call: TRBV2; cdr3_nt: TGTGCCAGCAGTGAGATACCAAGCACAGATACGCAGTATTTT; cdr3_aa: CASSEIPSTDTQYF
clone_size: many; d_call: NA; j_call: TRBJ1-2; v_call: TRBV5-6; cdr3_nt: TGTGCCAGCAGCTTGTTGGCCAGGGGTTTCTCTGGCTACACCTTC; cdr3_aa: CASSLLARGFSGYTF
clone_size: NA; d_call: NA; j_call: TRBJ2-1; v_call: TRBV5-8; cdr3_nt: TGTGCCAGCAGCTTAGCCCCTTGGAATGAGCAGTTCTTC; cdr3_aa: CASSLAPWNEQFF
clone_size: many; d_call: TRBD1; j_call: TRBJ1-4; v_call: TRBV27; cdr3_nt: TGTGCCAGCAGTCACGGGACAGGGAACGAAAAACTGTTTTTT; cdr3_aa: CASSHGTGNEKLFF
clone_size: few; d_call: TRBD2; j_call: TRBJ2-2; v_call: TRBV6-2/TRBV6-3; cdr3_nt: TGTGCCAGCAGTTACCCCCAGCGGGAGTACATCGGGGAGCTGTTTTTT; cdr3_aa: CASSYPQREYIGELFF
clone_size: many; d_call: TRBD2; j_call: TRBJ2-5; v_call: TRBV2; cdr3_nt: TGTGCCAGCATGGGACTAGCGGGATGGGAGACCCAGTACTTC; cdr3_aa: CASMGLAGWETQYF
clone_size: many; d_call: NA; j_call: TRBJ1-1; v_call: TRBV30; cdr3_nt: TGTGCCTGGAGTGTACAGCTCAACACTGAAGCTTTCTTT; cdr3_aa: CAWSVQLNTEAFF
clone_size: NA; d_call: NA; j_call: TRBJ1-2; v_call: TRBV7-9; cdr3_nt: TGTGCCAGCAGCTCAGCCTTGGCAGGAGGTGGGAACTATGGCTACACCTTC; cdr3_aa: CASSSALAGGGNYGYTF
clone_size: NA; d_call: NA; j_call: TRBJ2-2; v_call: TRBV3-1; cdr3_nt: TGTGCCAGCAGCCAACTGGGTAGCAGCACCGGGGAGCTGTTTTTT; cdr3_aa: CASSQLGSSTGELFF
clone_size: few; d_call: TRBD2; j_call: TRBJ2-3; v_call: TRBV29-1; cdr3_nt: TGCAGCGGGGGGACTAGCGGGAGCGGTGCGACAGATACGCAGTATTTT; cdr3_aa: CSGGTSGSGATDTQYF
clone_size: many; d_call: NA; j_call: TRBJ2-2; v_call: TRBV7-8; cdr3_nt: TGTGCCAGCACCGGATGGATGACGGCAAACACCGGGGAGCTGTTTTTT; cdr3_aa: CASTGWMTANTGELFF
clone_size: many; d_call: TRBD1; j_call: TRBJ1-6; v_call: TRBV12-3/TRBV12-4; cdr3_nt: TGTGCCAGCAGTTTGGCAGGGGGCAGTTCACCCCTCCACTTT; cdr3_aa: CASSLAGGSSPLHF